This TCR beta chain is from a study of CD8+ T cells in alopecia areata. A word on this clone: Its matching antigen is unknown.

Regarding the study as a whole: How baseline CD8+ expansion relates to response remains uncertain (there was one nonresponder).

The treatment is: oral pan-JAK inhibitor, 5-10 mg twice daily. Investigators sorted PBMCs to obtain both CD4+ and CD8+ T cells. Sequencing used cDNA as its template, made by extracting RNA and reverse transcribing it. Libraries were prepared by immunoSEQ multiplex PCR; TCRdb keeps only in-frame clonotypes and omits some of them. This table has some 190,000 clones, roughly 46% appearing once. This sample comprised CD8+ T cells sorted from blood, obtained between weeks 51 and 52, from a patient treated with tofacitinib. This clonotype was obtained from a human donor with alopecia areata.

CDR3 nucleotide sequence: TGTGCCAGCAGTGAAACTAGCGCCAACACCGGGGAGCTGTTTTTT. Encoded protein: CASSETSANTGELFF. The rearrangement links TRBV25-1 to TRBJ2-2; 7 nucleotides match TRBD2. This CDR3 has 15 amino acids. The junction had 2 bases not matched to a gene; V was cut back by 2 bases and J by 2 bases. Germline V gene sequence: CDR1 MGHDK, CDR2 SYGVNS. The full variable domain, rest sourced from reference TRBV25-1 and TRBJ2-2, is EADIYQTPRYLVIGTGKKITLECSQTMGHDKMYWYQQDPGMELHLIHYSYGVNSTEKGDLSSESTVSRIRTEHFPLTLESARPSHTSQYLCASSETSANTGELFFGEGSRLTVL.